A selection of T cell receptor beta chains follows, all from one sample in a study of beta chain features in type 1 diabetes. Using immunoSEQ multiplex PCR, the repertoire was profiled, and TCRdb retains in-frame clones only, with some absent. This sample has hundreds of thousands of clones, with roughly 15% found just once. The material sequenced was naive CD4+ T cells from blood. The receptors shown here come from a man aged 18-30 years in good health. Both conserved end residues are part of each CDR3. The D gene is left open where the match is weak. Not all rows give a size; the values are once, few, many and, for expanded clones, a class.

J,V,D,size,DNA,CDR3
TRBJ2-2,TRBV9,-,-,TGTGCCAGCAGCGTGGGGGCTCGCACGAACACCGGGGAGCTGTTTTTT,CASSVGARTNTGELFF
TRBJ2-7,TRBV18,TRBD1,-,TGTGCCAGCTCACCCGGGACAGGCCGCTACGAGCAGTACTTC,CASSPGTGRYEQYF
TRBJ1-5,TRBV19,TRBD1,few,TGTGCCACCCGGGACAGTTCCTATAGCAATCAGCCCCAGCATTTT,CATRDSSYSNQPQHF
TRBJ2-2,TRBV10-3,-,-,TGTGCCATCAGCCGCGGGACGCAGGATCGCGCCGGGGAGCTGTTTTTT,CAISRGTQDRAGELFF
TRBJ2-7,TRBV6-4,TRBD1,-,TGTGCCAGCAGTACAGGGGGGACCGACGAGCAGTACTTC,CASSTGGTDEQYF
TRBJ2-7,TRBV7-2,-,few,TGTGCCAGCAGGCAGACAGAGTACGAGCAGTACTTC,CASRQTEYEQYF
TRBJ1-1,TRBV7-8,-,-,TGTGCCAGCAGCCCGGGGACCCGGCGAGGATTGGCTGAAGCTTTCTTT,CASSPGTRRGLAEAFF
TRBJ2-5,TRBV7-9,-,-,TGTGCCAGCAGCTTCTTGACAGTCCAAGAGACCCAGTACTTC,CASSFLTVQETQYF
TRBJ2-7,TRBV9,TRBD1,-,TGTGCCAGCAGCGTAGGACAGGGGACGGTCGAGCAGTACTTC,CASSVGQGTVEQYF
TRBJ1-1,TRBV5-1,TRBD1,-,TGCGCCAGCAGGCGGCCGGGACAGGGCGGGTTCGCCCCGTACACTGAAGCTTTCTTT,CASRRPGQGGFAPYTEAFF
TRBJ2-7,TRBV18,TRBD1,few,TGTGCCAGCTCACCACCGGCAGGGGGCAAGTACGAGCAGTACTTC,CASSPPAGGKYEQYF
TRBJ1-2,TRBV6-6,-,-,TGTGCCAGCACCCTCCAGGAGGTCGGTGGCTACACCTTC,CASTLQEVGGYTF
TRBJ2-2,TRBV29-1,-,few,TGCAGCGTTGACAGACAGAACACCGGGGAGCTGTTTTTT,CSVDRQNTGELFF
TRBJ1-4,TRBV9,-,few,TGTGCCAGCAGCTCCCGGGACACCGAAAAACTGTTTTTT,CASSSRDTEKLFF
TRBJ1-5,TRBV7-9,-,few,TGTGCCAGCAGCTTAGGTAGCAGGGGAGGTCAGCCCCAGCATTTT,CASSLGSRGGQPQHF
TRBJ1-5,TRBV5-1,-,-,TGCGCCAGCAGCTTGGGCGCAGGCAATCAGCCCCAGCATTTT,CASSLGAGNQPQHF
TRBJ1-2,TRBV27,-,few,TGTGCCAGCAGTCAGGACGGGACTAACTATGGCTACACCTTC,CASSQDGTNYGYTF
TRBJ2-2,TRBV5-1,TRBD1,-,TGCGCCAGCAGCTCTAACAGGGGGAGCGACACCGGGGAGCTGTTTTTT,CASSSNRGSDTGELFF
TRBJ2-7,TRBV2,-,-,TGTGCCAGCAGTGTAGAGACCCACTACGAGCAGTACTTC,CASSVETHYEQYF
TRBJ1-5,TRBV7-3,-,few,TGTGCCAGCAGCTTGGACCAGCCCCAGCATTTT,CASSLDQPQHF
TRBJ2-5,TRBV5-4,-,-,TGTGCCAGCAGCTTCGGGGCCTCCCAGGGGGGCCAAGAGACCCAGTACTTC,CASSFGASQGGQETQYF
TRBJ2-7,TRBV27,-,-,TGTGCCAGCAGTCGTCTGGTCAAGACCTACGAGCAGTACTTC,CASSRLVKTYEQYF
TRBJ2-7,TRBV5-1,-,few,TGCGCCAGCAGCTTGACAGGGAACTCCTACGAGCAGTACTTC,CASSLTGNSYEQYF
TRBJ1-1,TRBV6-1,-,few,TGTGCCAGCAGTGAATGGCGCACTGAAGCTTTCTTT,CASSEWRTEAFF
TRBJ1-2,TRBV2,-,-,TGTGCCAGCAAATTACAGGGATCCGGCTATGGCTACACCTTC,CASKLQGSGYGYTF
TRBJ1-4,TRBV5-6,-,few,TGTGCCAGCAACTCGTTGGGGGAAGAAGCCGAAAAACTGTTTTTT,CASNSLGEEAEKLFF
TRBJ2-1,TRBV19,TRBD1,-,TGTGCCAGTACCGTCCCGGGACAGTACAATGAGCAGTTCTTC,CASTVPGQYNEQFF
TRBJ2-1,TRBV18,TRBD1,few,TGTGCCAGCTCATCGCTCCCGGGACAGGGGTCCAGGGCTGAGCAGTTCTTC,CASSSLPGQGSRAEQFF
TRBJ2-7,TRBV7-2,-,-,TGTGCCAGCAGCTTAGTTGGTTCAGCAGGGGTTCGATATGGTAACGAGCAGTACTTC,CASSLVGSAGVRYGNEQYF
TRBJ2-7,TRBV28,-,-,TGTGCCAGCAGTTCCCAAGACAGGTATTCCTACGAGCAGTACTTC,CASSSQDRYSYEQYF
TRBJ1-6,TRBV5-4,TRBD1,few,TGTGCCAGCAGCTTGGTAGGGACAGTAGATTCACCCCTCCACTTT,CASSLVGTVDSPLHF
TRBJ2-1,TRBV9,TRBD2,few,TGTGCCAGCAGCCTCAGCGGGAGGGCCCTCTATGAGCAGTTCTTC,CASSLSGRALYEQFF
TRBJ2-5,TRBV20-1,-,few,TGCAGTGCTGATGGCGAGACCCAGTACTTC,CSADGETQYF
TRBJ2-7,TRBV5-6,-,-,TGTGCCAGCAGCACCCTCTCCTACGAGCAGTACTTC,CASSTLSYEQYF
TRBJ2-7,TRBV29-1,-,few,TGCAGCGTTGGGGAAGGGTTACGACACGAGCAGTACTTC,CSVGEGLRHEQYF
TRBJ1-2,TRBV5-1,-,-,TGCGCCAGCAGCTTGCGGGGAGAAGGCGGTTCTGGCTACACCTTC,CASSLRGEGGSGYTF
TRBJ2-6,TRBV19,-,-,TGTGCCGGGAAGCTGGCTGGGGCCAACGTCCTGACTTTC,CAGKLAGANVLTF
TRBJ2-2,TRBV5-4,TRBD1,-,TGTGCCAGCAGCCGGAACAGGGGTAGTTCGACCGGGGAGCTGTTTTTT,CASSRNRGSSTGELFF
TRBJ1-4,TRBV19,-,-,TGTGCCAGTAGGGGAGCTGAAAAACTGTTTTTT,CASRGAEKLFF
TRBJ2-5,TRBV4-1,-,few,TGCGCCAGCAGCCAACGCCTAGCCTTTCGAGAGACCCAGTACTTC,CASSQRLAFRETQYF
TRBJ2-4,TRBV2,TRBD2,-,TGTGCCAGCAGTGAAGCGCCTAGCGGGAGATCAAAAAACATTCAGTACTTC,CASSEAPSGRSKNIQYF
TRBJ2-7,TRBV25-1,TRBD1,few,TGTGCCAGCAGTGAAGAGGAACAGGGGGCCATGGGGCAGTACTTC,CASSEEEQGAMGQYF
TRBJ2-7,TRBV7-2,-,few,TGTGCCAGCGTCTCGGTCGGGGGCCCCTACGAGCAGTACTTC,CASVSVGGPYEQYF
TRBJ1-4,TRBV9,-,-,TGTGCCAGCAGCCCCCGATACAGTGATAATGAAAAACTGTTTTTT,CASSPRYSDNEKLFF
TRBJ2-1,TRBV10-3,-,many,TGTGCCATCACTCAGGGGCGAACCTACAATGAGCAGTTCTTC,CAITQGRTYNEQFF
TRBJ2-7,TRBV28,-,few,TGTGCCAGCAGTTTACCTTCCTACGAGCAGTACTTC,CASSLPSYEQYF
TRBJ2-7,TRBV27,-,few,TGTGCCAGCAGTTTAGAGGGTTTGGGGTCAATCTACGAGCAGTACTTC,CASSLEGLGSIYEQYF
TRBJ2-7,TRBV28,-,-,TGTGCCAGCAGCCCCGGGACATTCTCCTACGAGCAGTACTTC,CASSPGTFSYEQYF
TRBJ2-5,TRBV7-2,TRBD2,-,TGTGCCAGCAGCTTATCGGGCGGGGGGGCCCTGGAGACCCAGTACTTC,CASSLSGGGALETQYF
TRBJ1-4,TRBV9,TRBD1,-,TGTGCCAGCAGCTTACGGACAGGGGGCGTAGAAAAACTGTTTTTT,CASSLRTGGVEKLFF
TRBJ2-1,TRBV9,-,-,TGTGCCAGCAGCGTAGTTGTCTTCGATGAGCAGTTCTTC,CASSVVVFDEQFF
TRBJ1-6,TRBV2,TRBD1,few,TGTGCCAGCACCCCACAGGGGGCTTCCAGTTCACCCCTCCACTTT,CASTPQGASSSPLHF
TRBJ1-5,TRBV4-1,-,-,TGCGCCAGCAGCCATGAAGTTCGGGGGCGACTGGGGCAGCCCCAGCATTTT,CASSHEVRGRLGQPQHF
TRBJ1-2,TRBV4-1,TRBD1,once,TGCGCCAGCAGCCAAGATTCGGCAGGGGGGTTGATGCGCTATGGCTACACCTTC,CASSQDSAGGLMRYGYTF
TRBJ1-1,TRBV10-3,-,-,TGTGCCATCAGTGAGTCGAAAGGCAGAGTGAAAGCTTTCTTT,CAISESKGRVKAFF
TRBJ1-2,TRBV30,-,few,TGTGCCTGGATCCCAAGGACTAACTATGGCTACACCTTC,CAWIPRTNYGYTF
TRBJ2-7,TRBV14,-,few,TGTGCCAGCAGCCAATCCTTTGAGAAGTACTTC,CASSQSFEKYF